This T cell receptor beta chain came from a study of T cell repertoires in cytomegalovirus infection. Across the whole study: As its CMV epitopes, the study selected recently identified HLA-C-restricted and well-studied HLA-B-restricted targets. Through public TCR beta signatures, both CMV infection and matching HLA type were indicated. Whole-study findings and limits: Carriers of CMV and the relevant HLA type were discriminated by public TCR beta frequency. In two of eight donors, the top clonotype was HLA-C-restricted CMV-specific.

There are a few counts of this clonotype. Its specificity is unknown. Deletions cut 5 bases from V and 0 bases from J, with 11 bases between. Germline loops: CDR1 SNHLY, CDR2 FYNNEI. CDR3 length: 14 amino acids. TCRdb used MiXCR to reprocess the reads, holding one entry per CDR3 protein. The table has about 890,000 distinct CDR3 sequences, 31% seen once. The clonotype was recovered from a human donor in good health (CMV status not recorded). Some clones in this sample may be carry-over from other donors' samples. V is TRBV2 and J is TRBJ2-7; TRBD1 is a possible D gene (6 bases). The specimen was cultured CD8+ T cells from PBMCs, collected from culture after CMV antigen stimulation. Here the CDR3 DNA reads TGTGCCAGCAGTAATCCAGGGGACTCCTACGAGCAGTACTTC. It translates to CASSNPGDSYEQYF.